One sample yielded the 25 T cell receptor beta chains listed below, sequenced in a study of cytomegalovirus exposure and HLA in healthy donors. Amplification used 60 Vbeta primers and 13 Jbeta primers. Measured with immunoSEQ multiplex PCR; TCRdb has only the in-frame clones, and not every one. Found here are approximately 150,000 clones, 70% to 80% of them singletons; the top ten hold approximately 1.5%. The sample consisted of PBMCs. These receptors came from a man aged 35 to 55 in good health and CMV-seronegative.

The V gene is TRBV5-6, the J gene TRBJ2-7; possible D gene TRBD1, 6 bases. The CDR3 spans 15 residues. From germline, CDR1 is SGHDT and CDR2 YYEEEE. The ends were cut back, 0 bases at V and 3 bases at J, with 13 bases in the middle. CDR3 amino acids: CASSLAGHRFYEQYF. The CDR3 coding sequence is TGTGCCAGCAGCTTGGCGGGACACCGATTCTACGAGCAGTACTTC.

This clone was seen more than once but under ten times. V is TRBV4-1 and J is TRBJ2-1, with 8 bases aligning to TRBD2. The CDR3 has 16 residues. V lost 0 bases to trimming and J lost 4 bases; unmatched junction nucleotides: 5. Germline V gene sequence: CDR1 MGHRA, CDR2 YSYEKL. In nucleotides, the CDR3 is TGCGCCAGCAGCCAAGAGAGCGGGAGCCATTACAATGAGCAGTTCTTC. It encodes CASSQESGSHYNEQFF.

The genes are TRBV11-3 and TRBJ2-5, with D unclear. Trimming removed 1 base from V and 2 bases from J, with 8 bases in between. The CDR3 length is 14 residues. Per germline, CDR1 SGHNT and CDR2 YENEEA. CDR3: CASSLGPRQETQYF. DNA of the CDR3: TGTGCCAGCAGCTTAGGGCCCAGGCAAGAGACCCAGTACTTC.

In the case of this clone: The identical CDR3 is also encoded by other nucleotide sequences in the sample. CDR3 sequence reads: CASSGAGTSGRGVRDTQYF. CDR3 bases: TGTGCCAGCAGCGGTGCCGGGACTAGCGGGAGAGGAGTCAGGGATACGCAGTATTTT. The V gene is TRBV9, the J gene TRBJ2-3; TRBD2 matches at 14 bases. Germline lookup yields CDR1 SGDLS and CDR2 YYNGEE. This CDR3 is 19 amino acids long. V gave up 3 bases and J gave up 6 bases; unmatched junction bases: 15.

The chain carries TRBV5-1 and TRBJ2-5; possibly TRBD2 for D (6 bases). CDR1 is SGHRS and CDR2 is YFSETQ in the germline V gene. CDR3 size: 14 residues. V shed 4 bases and J shed 2 bases, with 12 bases lying between them. CDR3 residues: CASSKNSGQETQYF. The CDR3 DNA sequence: TGCGCCAGCAGCAAAAATAGCGGTCAAGAGACCCAGTACTTC.

This clone was picked up one time. This rearrangement joins TRBV5-1 to TRBJ1-1; perhaps TRBD1 as D (5 bases). The CDR3 is 14 amino acids. Trimming removed 4 bases from V and 2 bases from J, with 12 bases in between. Germline V CDR1 and CDR2: SGHRS, YFSETQ. The CDR3 nucleotides read TGCGCCAGCAGCAGCTCGGGGGAAAACACTGAAGCTTTCTTT. It encodes CASSSSGENTEAFF.

This clone appeared once. This chain links TRBV27 with TRBJ2-7, with D possibly TRBD2 on 6 matching bases. Trimming shortened V by 0 bases and J by 2 bases, and 11 bases separated the two germline ends. This CDR3 has 15 residues. Germline values: CDR1 MNHEY, CDR2 SMNVEV (reference sequence). The CDR3 DNA reads TGTGCCAGCAGTTTATCTACGGGACTGACCTACGAGCAGTACTTC. Translated, it gives CASSLSTGLTYEQYF.

On this clone itself: The sample holds other DNA sequences that translate to the same CDR3. The chain has TRBV2 and TRBJ1-1; D remains ambiguous. CDR3 length: 13 residues. Trimming removed 4 bases from V and 2 bases from J, with 8 bases in between. Germline-derived CDR1 and CDR2 are SNHLY and FYNNEI. CDR3 nucleotide sequence: TGTGCCAGCAGTGGGCAGGCTAACACTGAAGCTTTCTTT. This codes for CASSGQANTEAFF.

The V call is TRBV18, the J call TRBJ2-7; 9 bases line up with TRBD2. The trim removed 1 base at V and 0 bases at J, leaving 4 bases unmatched. The CDR3 spans 16 residues. Germline V gives CDR1 KGHSH, CDR2 LQKENI. The CDR3 sequence is CASSPRSGRSSYEQYV. CDR3 sequence (DNA): TGTGCCAGCTCACCACGGAGCGGGAGGAGCTCCTACGAGCAGTACGTC.

This clone was counted once. The chain couples TRBV4-1 to TRBJ2-7; no reliable D call. Trimming pared 1 base from V and 2 bases from J, leaving 9 bases between. CDR3 size: 14 residues. Germline V gene lookup returns CDR1 MGHRA and CDR2 YSYEKL. The DNA of the CDR3 is TGCGCCAGCAGCCAAGTCCCTGAGGCCTACGAGCAGTACTTC. This translates into CASSQVPEAYEQYF.

This rearrangement joins TRBV9 to TRBJ2-2; 8 bases line up with TRBD1. CDR1 and CDR2 (germline): SGDLS, YYNGEE. The CDR3 loop spans 15 amino acids. With V trimmed by 5 bases and J by 4 bases, 7 bases remained unmatched. The CDR3: CASRNNRGSTGELFF. In DNA, the CDR3 is TGTGCCAGCAGAAATAACAGGGGGAGCACCGGGGAGCTGTTTTTT.

The chain employs TRBV7-3 and TRBJ2-2; D ambiguous. V dropped 2 bases and J dropped 2 bases, with 9 bases sitting between them. This CDR3 has 15 residues. Per germline, CDR1 SGHTA and CDR2 FQGTGA. The CDR3 bases are TGTGCCAGCAGCTTAGGGCAGCAAAACACCGGGGAGCTGTTTTTT. Its translation: CASSLGQQNTGELFF.

This rearrangement joins TRBV29-1 to TRBJ1-1; D call uncertain. Deletions cut 7 bases from V and 1 base from J, with 10 bases between. Germline assignment: CDR1 SQVTM and CDR2 ANQGSEA. This CDR3 is built from 12 residues. CDR3 DNA sequence: TGCAGCGCAATTCCCAGGAACACTGAAGCTTTCTTT. The encoded protein is CSAIPRNTEAFF.

This clone was seen only once. This chain joins TRBV6-5 and TRBJ1-2; D gene unclear. CDR1 MNHEY and CDR2 SVGAGI come from the germline V gene. Trimming pared 4 bases from V and 4 bases from J, leaving 4 bases between. The CDR3 spans 11 residues. CDR3 nucleotides: TGTGCCAGCAGTTCCAGCTATGGCTACACCTTC. It codes for CASSSSYGYTF.

The chain carries TRBV30 and TRBJ2-5; 11 bases match TRBD2. The J call is uncertain, as TRBJ2-7 better fits the DNA end. Germline CDR1 reads GTSNPN; CDR2 reads SVGIG (reference sequence). The CDR3 is 12 amino acids. As DNA, the CDR3 is TGTGCCGGACTAGCGGGTCACTACGAGCAGTACTTC. Translating it yields CAGLAGHYEQYF.

The rearrangement joins TRBV4-2 to TRBJ2-1, with 12 bases matching TRBD2. The CDR3 totals 17 residues. V was pared by 0 bases and J by 8 bases, with 8 bases of the junction left unmatched. CDR1 and CDR2 (germline): LGHNA, YNFKEQ. The CDR3 here is CASSQDLRLAGDYEQFF. DNA of the CDR3: TGTGCCAGCAGCCAAGATTTAAGACTAGCGGGAGACTATGAGCAGTTCTTC.

This chain joins TRBV10-2 and TRBJ1-6; weak D call: TRBD1 (6 bases). Trimming removed 7 bases at V and 8 bases at J, with 12 bases between. Germline lookup yields CDR1 WSHSY and CDR2 SAAADI. The CDR3 covers 13 residues. The CDR3 region has the DNA TGCGCCAGCACAGGGGTTACCGATTCACCCCTCCACTTT. This gives the protein CASTGVTDSPLHF.

The chain recombines TRBV2 with TRBJ1-1, with 12 bases fitting TRBD1. The junction had 3 bases not matched to a gene; V was cut back by 8 bases and J by 5 bases. CDR1 SNHLY and CDR2 FYNNEI come from the germline V gene. The CDR3 runs to 13 residues. The CDR3 DNA is TGTGCCAGCGGGGGACAGGGGGCGACTGAAGCTTTCTTT. Encoded protein: CASGGQGATEAFF.

A few counts support this clone. The chain joins TRBV28 to TRBJ1-1, with 9 bases aligning to TRBD1. This CDR3 is 17 amino acids long. Germline-derived CDR1 and CDR2 are MDHEN and SYDVKM. The junction had 6 bases not matched to a gene; V was cut back by 0 bases and J by 1 base. CDR3 DNA sequence: TGTGCCAGCAGTTTATGGGCCGGGACAGGGACGAACACTGAAGCTTTCTTT. Encoded protein: CASSLWAGTGTNTEAFF.

The count of this clone is one. This chain links TRBV18 with TRBJ2-5; 8 nucleotides match TRBD2. The germline gives CDR1 KGHSH, CDR2 LQKENI. The CDR3 totals 14 residues. V was clipped by 8 bases and J by 10 bases; unmatched bases: 15. The CDR3 bases are TGTGCCAGCACCCCTGGCGGGGGGACTGGGGACCAGTACTTC. Translation gives CASTPGGGTGDQYF.

This clone was seen a handful of times. The chain carries TRBV6-1 and TRBJ1-1; no definite D call. Germline V CDR1 and CDR2: MNHNS, SASEGT. The CDR3 is made up of 12 amino acids. V gave up 6 bases and J gave up 8 bases, with 13 bases separating them. CDR3 sequence reads: CASRPHQLEAFF. CDR3 in DNA: TGTGCCAGCAGACCGCATCAGTTAGAAGCTTTCTTT.

V usage is TRBV28 and J usage is TRBJ2-7, with TRBD1 matching 7 bases. V lost 7 bases to trimming and J lost 2 bases; unmatched junction nucleotides: 5. The CDR3 spans 13 residues. CDR1 is MDHEN and CDR2 is SYDVKM in the germline V gene. CDR3 in amino acids: CASTVTGTYEQYF. In nucleotides, the CDR3 is TGTGCCAGCACCGTGACAGGGACCTACGAGCAGTACTTC. Full variable domain (remainder filled in from reference TRBV28 and TRBJ2-7): DVKVTQSSRYLVKRTGEKVFLECVQDMDHENMFWYRQDPGLGLRLIYFSYDVKMKEKGDIPEGYSVSREKKERFSLILESASTNQTSMYLCASTVTGTYEQYFGPGTRLTVT.

This clone was counted a few times. CDR3 bases: TGTGCCAGCAGCCCCCGGGGGGGACTTCGCTCCTACGAGCAGTACTTC. Encoded protein: CASSPRGGLRSYEQYF. The V and J genes are TRBV11-2 and TRBJ2-7; 8 nucleotides align to TRBD2. This CDR3 spans 16 amino acids. Germline CDR1 reads SGHAT; CDR2 reads FQNNGV. V lost 5 bases to trimming and J lost 0 bases; unmatched junction nucleotides: 9.

This clone was picked up a small number of times. The gene calls are TRBV11-3 and TRBJ2-1; 10 positions agree with TRBD2. CDR3 length: 18 amino acids. With 0 bases clipped from V and 5 bases from J, the junction kept 10 bases outside the gene matches. Germline CDR1 reads SGHNT; CDR2 reads YENEEA. The CDR3 reads CASSLEGAGGPEDNEQFF. As DNA, the CDR3 is TGTGCCAGCAGCTTAGAGGGAGCGGGAGGGCCGGAGGACAATGAGCAGTTCTTC. The complete variable domain, with remaining parts taken from reference TRBV11-3 and TRBJ2-1, reads EAGVVQSPRYKIIEKKQPVAFWCNPISGHNTLYWYLQNLGQGPELLIRYENEEAVDDSQLPKDRFSAERLKGVDSTLKIQPAELGDSAVYLCASSLEGAGGPEDNEQFFGPGTRLTVL.

The chain joins TRBV6-1 to TRBJ2-7; D perhaps matches TRBD1 (6 bases). Trimming left V 5 bases short and J 0 bases short, with 14 bases between. The CDR3 sequence is 15 residues long. Looked up from germline, CDR1 is MNHNS and CDR2 is SASEGT. This CDR3 is CASSSTGPSSYEQYV. CDR3 DNA: TGTGCCAGCAGTTCCACAGGGCCGAGCTCCTACGAGCAGTACGTC.